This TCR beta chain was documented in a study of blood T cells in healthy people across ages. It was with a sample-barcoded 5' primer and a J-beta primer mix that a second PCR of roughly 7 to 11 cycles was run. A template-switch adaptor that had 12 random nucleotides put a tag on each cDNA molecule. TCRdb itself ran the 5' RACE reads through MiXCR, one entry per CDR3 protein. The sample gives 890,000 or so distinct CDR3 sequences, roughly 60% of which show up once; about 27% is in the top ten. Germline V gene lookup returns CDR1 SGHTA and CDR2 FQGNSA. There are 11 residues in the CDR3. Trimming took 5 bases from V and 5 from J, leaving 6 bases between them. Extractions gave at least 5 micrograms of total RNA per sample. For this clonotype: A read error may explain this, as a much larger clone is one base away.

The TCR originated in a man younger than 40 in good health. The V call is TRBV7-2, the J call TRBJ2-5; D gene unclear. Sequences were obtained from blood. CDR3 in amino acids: CASSQHETQYF. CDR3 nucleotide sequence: TGTGCCAGCAGCCAACACGAGACCCAGTACTTC.